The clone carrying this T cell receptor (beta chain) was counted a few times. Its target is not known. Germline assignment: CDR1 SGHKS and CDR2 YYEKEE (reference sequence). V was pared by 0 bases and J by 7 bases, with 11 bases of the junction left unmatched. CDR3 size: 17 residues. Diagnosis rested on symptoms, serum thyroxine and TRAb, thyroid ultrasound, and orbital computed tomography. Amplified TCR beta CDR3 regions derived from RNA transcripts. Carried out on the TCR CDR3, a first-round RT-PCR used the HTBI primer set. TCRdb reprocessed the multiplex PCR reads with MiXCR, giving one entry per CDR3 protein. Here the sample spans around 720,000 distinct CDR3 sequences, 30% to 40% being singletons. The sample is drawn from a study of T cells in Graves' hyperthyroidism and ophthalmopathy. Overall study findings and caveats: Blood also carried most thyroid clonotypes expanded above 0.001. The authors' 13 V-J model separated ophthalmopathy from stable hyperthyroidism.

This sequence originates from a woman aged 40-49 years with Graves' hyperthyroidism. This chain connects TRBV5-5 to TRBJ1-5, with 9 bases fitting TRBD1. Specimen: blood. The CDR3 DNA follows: TGTGCCAGCAGCTTGGGAGGCTGGACAGGGGTAACCCAGCCCCAGCATTTT. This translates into CASSLGGWTGVTQPQHF.